The 9 T cell receptor beta chains below were found in one sample sequenced in a study of T cell responses to AZD1222 COVID-19 vaccine. Clones were read by immunoSEQ multiplex PCR, and TCRdb kept only the in-frame ones, dropping some. Among over 90,000 clones, roughly nine tenths were seen once, and the ten largest hold about 41%. Source: peripheral blood, taken on day 0 of AZD1222 vaccination. The receptors shown here come from an adult in good health.

The chain links TRBV29-1 to TRBJ2-2, with D possibly matching TRBD2 (5 bases). CDR1 is SQVTM, CDR2 ANQGSEA, per germline. V was pared by 3 bases and J by 8 bases, with 13 bases between. The CDR3 length is 13 residues. CDR3 coding DNA: TGCAGCGTTGATAACCCGGGAAGAGGGGAGCTGTTTTTT. Translated, it gives CSVDNPGRGELFF.

The chain is built from TRBV9 and TRBJ2-3; 12 nucleotides agree with TRBD2. The CDR3 extends over 16 amino acids. Germline CDR1 is SGDLS and CDR2 is YYNGEE. Trimming at V came to 4 bases and at J to 4 bases, leaving 7 bases not matched to a gene. The CDR3 region is CASSSRTSGVSDTQYF. As DNA, the CDR3 is TGTGCCAGCAGCTCCCGGACTAGCGGGGTCTCAGATACGCAGTATTTT.

The chain joins TRBV2 to TRBJ2-1; 9 nucleotides match TRBD1. The V gene's germline CDR1 is SNHLY and CDR2 FYNNEI. V dropped 6 bases and J dropped 2; count of bases not matched to a gene: 8. This CDR3 contains 16 residues. CDR3 DNA: TGTGCCAGCAGCAAGAGCCGGGACAGGGCCTACAATGAGCAGTTCTTC. This encodes CASSKSRDRAYNEQFF. The entire variable domain, with the rest obtained from reference TRBV2 and TRBJ2-1, is as follows: EPEVTQTPSHQVTQMGQEVILRCVPISNHLYFYWYRQILGQKVEFLVSFYNNEISEKSEIFDDQFSVERPDGSNFTLKIRSTKLEDSAMYFCASSKSRDRAYNEQFFGPGTRLTVL.

The genes are TRBV19 and TRBJ2-2; no firm D call. This CDR3 has 16 residues. V was pared by 3 bases and J by 4 bases, with 15 bases between. CDR1 is LNHDA and CDR2 is SQIVND in the germline V gene (reference sequence). CDR3 DNA sequence: TGTGCCAGTAGTATGAATGGCGCCCTTGGCACCGGGGAGCTGTTTTTT. As protein: CASSMNGALGTGELFF.

This clone showed up just once. The chain joins TRBV11-2 to TRBJ2-5; TRBD2 might be the D (6 bases). The V and J ends lost 5 bases and 4 bases respectively, with 14 bases between them. CDR1 and CDR2 from the germline V gene are SGHAT and FQNNGV. The CDR3 length is 14 residues. DNA for the CDR3: TGTGCCAGCAGCCCCATGACTAGTACAGAGACCCAGTACTTC. It encodes CASSPMTSTETQYF.

In DNA form, the CDR3 reads TGTGCCAGCAGTTTAGCGGGAATCGTTTCCGAGCAGTACTTC. Amino acid sequence: CASSLAGIVSEQYF. The rearrangement uses TRBV28 and TRBJ2-7, with D perhaps TRBD2 (6 bases). Trimming shortened V by 2 bases and J by 6 bases, and 14 bases separated the two germline ends. The V gene's germline CDR1 is MDHEN and CDR2 SYDVKM. The CDR3 is 14 amino acids. Filled out from reference TRBV28 and TRBJ2-7, the complete variable domain reads DVKVTQSSRYLVKRTGEKVFLECVQDMDHENMFWYRQDPGLGLRLIYFSYDVKMKEKGDIPEGYSVSREKKERFSLILESASTNQTSMYLCASSLAGIVSEQYFGPGTRLTVT.

This clone is a singleton in its sample. J is TRBJ2-7 and V is TRBV2, with TRBD2 as a possible D gene (6 bases). From germline, CDR1 is SNHLY and CDR2 FYNNEI. V was trimmed by 3 bases and J by 2 bases, leaving 17 bases between them. This CDR3 comprises 16 residues. The CDR3 spells CASSDPPTLAPYEQYF. The CDR3 region has the DNA TGTGCCAGCAGTGATCCCCCCACGCTAGCGCCCTACGAGCAGTACTTC.

Written as DNA, the CDR3 is TGCGCCAGCAGCGCGACAGCCAACTATGGCTACACCTTC. Amino acids: CASSATANYGYTF. The rearrangement links TRBV10-1 to TRBJ1-2, with D possibly TRBD1 on 5 matching bases. V lost 6 bases to trimming and J lost 2 bases, with 10 bases between them. The CDR3 is made up of 13 amino acids. The germline V gene has CDR1 WNHNN and CDR2 SYGVQD (reference sequence).

This clone was observed once. The chain links TRBV7-2 to TRBJ2-7; possibly TRBD2 for D (6 bases). The germline V gene has CDR1 SGHTA and CDR2 FQGNSA. The CDR3 extends over 16 amino acids. V dropped 2 bases and J dropped 0 bases, with 14 bases sitting between them. The CDR3 sequence is CASSLKASELSYEQYF. As DNA, the CDR3 is TGTGCCAGCAGCTTAAAGGCTAGCGAGCTCTCCTACGAGCAGTACTTC.